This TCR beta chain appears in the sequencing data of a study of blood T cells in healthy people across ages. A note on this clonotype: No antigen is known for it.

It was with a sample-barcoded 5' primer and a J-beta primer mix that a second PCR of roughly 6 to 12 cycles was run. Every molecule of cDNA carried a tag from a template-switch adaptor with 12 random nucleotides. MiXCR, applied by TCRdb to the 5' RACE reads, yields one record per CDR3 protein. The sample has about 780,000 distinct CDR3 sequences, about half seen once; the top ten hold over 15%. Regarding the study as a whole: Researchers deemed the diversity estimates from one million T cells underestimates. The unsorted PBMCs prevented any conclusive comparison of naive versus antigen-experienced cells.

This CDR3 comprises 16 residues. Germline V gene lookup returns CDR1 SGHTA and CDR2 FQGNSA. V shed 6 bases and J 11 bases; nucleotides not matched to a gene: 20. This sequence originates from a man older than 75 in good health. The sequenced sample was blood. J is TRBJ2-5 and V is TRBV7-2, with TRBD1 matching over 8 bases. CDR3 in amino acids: CASSYTWDRTSPEQYF. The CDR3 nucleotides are TGTGCCAGCAGTTACACTTGGGACAGGACCTCGCCGGAGCAGTACTTC.